The 21 T cell receptor beta chains below all came from one sample that was sequenced in a study of early stage breast cancer tumors. Using immunoSEQ multiplex PCR, the repertoire was profiled, and TCRdb retains in-frame clones only, with some absent. The data hold more than 5,500 clones, with over 65% observed a single time. The source material was normal breast tissue next to the tumor. The receptor source for this set is a person aged 40 to 50 with breast cancer.

The chain joins TRBV13 to TRBJ2-7; the match to TRBD1 covers 9 bases. Germline values: CDR1 PRHDT, CDR2 FYEKMQ (reference sequence). The V segment lost 5 bases and the J segment 5 bases; nucleotides outside the gene matches: 7. The length of the CDR3 is 14 residues. CDR3 residues: CASSPWTGEHEQYF. DNA for the CDR3: TGTGCCAGCAGCCCATGGACAGGGGAGCACGAGCAGTACTTC. The complete variable domain, with remaining parts taken from reference TRBV13 and TRBJ2-7, reads AAGVIQSPRHLIKEKRETATLKCYPIPRHDTVYWYQQGPGQDPQFLISFYEKMQSDKGSIPDRFSAQQFSDYHSELNMSSLELGDSALYFCASSPWTGEHEQYFGPGTRLTVT.

The J gene is TRBJ1-3, the V gene TRBV5-1, with 9 bases that match TRBD1. The germline gives CDR1 SGHRS, CDR2 YFSETQ. The CDR3 runs 15 residues. The junction had 4 bases not matched to a gene; V was cut back by 3 bases and J by 3 bases. CDR3 coding DNA: TGCGCCAGCAGCTCGGGACAGGGAGGTGGAAACACCATATATTTT. Amino acids: CASSSGQGGGNTIYF.

The chain recombines TRBV5-6 with TRBJ1-2; D gene unclear. The germline V gene encodes CDR1 SGHDT and CDR2 YYEEEE. The CDR3 length is 14 residues. Trimming cost V 0 bases and J 2 bases, with 8 bases left between them. The CDR3 sequence: CASSLVTTNYGYTF. CDR3 DNA: TGTGCCAGCAGCTTGGTAACCACAAACTATGGCTACACCTTC.

This chain uses TRBV11-2 with TRBJ2-4; weak D call: TRBD1 (7 bases). The CDR3 covers 16 residues. The germline gives CDR1 SGHAT, CDR2 FQNNGV. The V end lost 5 bases, the J end lost 0 bases, and 14 bases lay between the germline ends. The CDR3 reads CASSPHRGLAKNIQYF. As DNA, the CDR3 is TGTGCCAGCAGCCCCCACAGGGGACTAGCCAAAAACATTCAGTACTTC.

The chain carries TRBV6-5 and TRBJ1-2; maybe TRBD1 (5 bases). CDR3 length: 14 amino acids. V was trimmed by 6 bases and J by 3 bases, leaving 14 bases between them. Germline CDR1 MNHEY, CDR2 SVGAGI. CDR3 in DNA: TGTGCCAGCAGAGCTCCTGGGACGGACTATGGCTACACCTTC. Translated, it gives CASRAPGTDYGYTF.

DNA for the CDR3: TGTGCCAGCAGCCCACGGGGACTAGCGGGATCCTACGAGCAGTACTTC. It is translated as CASSPRGLAGSYEQYF. The chain joins TRBV7-2 to TRBJ2-7; 13 nucleotides align to TRBD2. Looked up from germline, CDR1 is SGHTA and CDR2 is FQGNSA. V dropped 5 bases and J dropped 1; count of bases not matched to a gene: 5. The CDR3 spans 16 residues.

This sequence joins TRBV30 and TRBJ1-6; D is unclear. Trimming took 3 bases from V and 0 from J, leaving 9 bases between them. This CDR3 is 15 amino acids long. Germline assignment: CDR1 GTSNPN and CDR2 SVGIG (reference sequence). As DNA, the CDR3 is TGTGCCTGGAGCGTTTCGAGCTCCTATAATTCACCCCTCCACTTT. Translated, it gives CAWSVSSSYNSPLHF.

This sequence joins TRBV21-1 and TRBJ2-5; the DNA was not compared with TRBD1, the D call given in the table. TRBV21-1 is recorded as a pseudogene. The CDR3 consists of 14 residues. CDR3 sequence reads: CASSKDRIQETQYF. The CDR3 DNA is TGTGCCAGCAGCAAAGACAGGATCCAAGAGACCCAGTACTTC.

This clone was observed a few times. The chain uses TRBV7-2 and TRBJ2-7; 7 nucleotides agree with TRBD1. Germline V gene lookup returns CDR1 SGHTA and CDR2 FQGNSA. The CDR3 spans 14 residues. J was trimmed by 1 base and V by 4 bases; bases with no gene match: 4. CDR3 coding DNA: TGTGCCAGCAGCTCGAGGGACAGATCCTACGAGCAGTACTTC. It codes for CASSSRDRSYEQYF.

This clone was recorded a few times. The chain recombines TRBV4-1 with TRBJ2-1; 7 nucleotides line up with TRBD2. CDR3 size: 16 residues. V dropped 1 base and J dropped 4; count of bases not matched to a gene: 7. Germline lookup yields CDR1 MGHRA and CDR2 YSYEKL. CDR3 DNA: TGCGCCAGCAGCCAAGTTCAGGGAGGGCGGTACAATGAGCAGTTCTTC. It is translated as CASSQVQGGRYNEQFF.

The V and J genes are TRBV27 and TRBJ2-3, with 11 nucleotides matching TRBD1. The germline CDR1 and CDR2 sequences are MNHEY and SMNVEV (reference sequence). The J segment lost 8 bases and the V segment lost 7 bases, leaving 8 bases of the junction unmatched. There are 14 residues in the CDR3. The DNA for the CDR3 is TGTGCCAGCACGCCCGGGACAGGGGGTAGTACGCAGTATTTT. Protein: CASTPGTGGSTQYF.

The V gene is TRBV5-1, the J gene TRBJ2-7; no definite D call. V was trimmed by 4 bases and J by 10 bases, leaving 15 bases between them. The CDR3 is 12 residues long. Germline V gives CDR1 SGHRS, CDR2 YFSETQ. DNA of the CDR3: TGCGCCAGCAGCCCTCCAACGCAGGCCCAGTACTTC. Protein product: CASSPPTQAQYF.

The chain employs TRBV6-5 and TRBJ2-2, with a weak D call TRBD1 (6 bases). CDR1 and CDR2 from the germline V gene are MNHEY and SVGAGI. The CDR3 extends over 15 amino acids. Trimming left V 4 bases short and J 6 bases short, with 15 bases between. The CDR3 loop reads CASSFTGTTAGELFF. The DNA of the CDR3 is TGTGCCAGCAGTTTCACCGGGACAACGGCCGGGGAGCTGTTTTTT.

This clone was detected once. This chain joins TRBV7-2 and TRBJ2-4; maybe TRBD1 (5 bases). The CDR3 has 13 residues. The ends were cut back, 5 bases at V and 7 bases at J, with 12 bases in the middle. CDR1 SGHTA and CDR2 FQGNSA come from the germline V gene. The CDR3 reads CASSPAKGNIQYF. In DNA, the CDR3 is TGTGCCAGCAGCCCGGCGAAGGGGAACATTCAGTACTTC.

CDR3 loop: CASRRLQGAPYEQYF. CDR3 nucleotide sequence: TGTGCCAGCAGAAGATTACAGGGAGCTCCCTACGAGCAGTACTTC. This chain connects TRBV6-1 to TRBJ2-7; tentatively, D is TRBD1 (6 bases). CDR3 length equals 15 residues. Trimming removed 6 bases from V and 2 bases from J, with 17 bases in between. The germline CDR1 and CDR2 sequences are MNHNS and SASEGT.

This chain links TRBV6-5 with TRBJ2-7; 7 nucleotides align to TRBD2. This CDR3 contains 15 residues. CDR1 MNHEY and CDR2 SVGAGI come from the germline V gene. The J segment lost 3 bases and the V segment lost 2 bases, leaving 7 bases of the junction unmatched. The CDR3 loop reads CASSYGAGESYEQYF. CDR3 DNA: TGTGCCAGCAGTTACGGGGCGGGAGAAAGCTACGAGCAGTACTTC.

This chain links TRBV21-1 with TRBJ2-5. TRBV21-1 is noted as a pseudogene. CDR3 length: 9 residues. The CDR3 spells CDRGETQYF. Written as DNA, the CDR3 is TGTGACAGGGGAGAGACCCAGTACTTC.

This clone has only a few counts. The chain carries TRBV15 and TRBJ2-1; a possible D gene is TRBD1 (5 bases). The CDR3 has 11 residues. V was cut by 8 bases and J by 3 bases, with 5 bases left in between. Germline V gene data show CDR1 as LNHNV and CDR2 as YYDKDF (reference sequence). In DNA form, the CDR3 reads TGTGCCACCCAGGGCTACAATGAGCAGTTCTTC. Translation gives CATQGYNEQFF.

J is TRBJ1-3 and V is TRBV12-5; TRBD1 agrees at 8 bases. The trim removed 8 bases at V and 0 bases at J, leaving 3 bases unmatched. Germline V lookup: CDR1 LGHNT, CDR2 FRNRAP. The CDR3 is 14 residues long. The CDR3 coding sequence is TGTGCTAGTTCAACAGGGGGCTCTGGAAACACCATATATTTT. Its protein product is CASSTGGSGNTIYF.

The V call is TRBV13, the J call TRBJ1-2, with 7 bases identical to TRBD1. The CDR3 spans 14 residues. Germline assignment: CDR1 PRHDT and CDR2 FYEKMQ (reference sequence). The V and J ends lost 2 bases and 4 bases, in that order; junction bases with no gene match: 4. Here the CDR3 reads CASSLSGGIYGYTF. In DNA, the CDR3 is TGTGCCAGCAGCTTATCAGGGGGTATCTATGGCTACACCTTC.

The chain combines TRBV23-1 with TRBJ2-4; 9 nucleotides agree with TRBD1. TRBV23-1 is sorted into the ORF group, with uncertain function. The V and J ends lost 8 bases and 0 bases, in that order; junction bases with no gene match: 11. CDR3 length: 17 residues. The CDR3 nucleotides are TGCGCCAGCTTCCGGGACAGGGTTTCGGGAGCCAAAAACATTCAGTACTTC. Amino acid sequence: CASFRDRVSGAKNIQYF.